This T cell receptor (beta chain) was documented in a study of T cells in Graves' hyperthyroidism and ophthalmopathy. Looking at the study overall: Blood was drawn when the patient was first diagnosed and still untreated.

Regions amplified from RNA transcripts were the TCR beta CDR3 regions. An initial round of RT-PCR targeting the TCR CDR3 relied on the HTBI primer set. A single record per CDR3 protein comes from TCRdb applying MiXCR to the multiplex PCR reads. The data hold about 400,000 distinct CDR3 sequences, with under 15% observed a single time. CDR1 is LGHDT, CDR2 YNNKEL, per germline (reference sequence). The junction had 9 bases not matched to a gene; V was cut back by 5 bases and J by 3 bases. The CDR3 is 15 residues long. This clonotype was recorded many times. The TCR originated in a woman in her twenties or thirties with Graves' hyperthyroidism. V usage is TRBV3-1 and J usage is TRBJ2-7, with TRBD1 identical over 8 bases. What was sequenced was blood. The CDR3 DNA reads TGTGCCAGCAGCTCAAGGGCCGGACAGGGCTACGAGCAGTACTTC. Its protein product is CASSSRAGQGYEQYF.